This is a list of T cell receptor beta chains from one sample in a study of tumor and adjacent non-tumor tissue in lung cancer. One entry per CDR3 protein, called by TCRdb with MiXCR from the multiplex PCR reads. The table records 60,000 to 85,000 distinct CDR3 sequences, over 75% of them present only once. Specimen: lung tumor tissue. All receptors derive from a woman aged 50 to 60 with non-small cell lung cancer. CDR3s include the opening cysteine and the closing phenylalanine or tryptophan. Each record gives: D gene, J gene, V gene, clone size, CDR3 protein, CDR3 DNA. The D gene is left open where the match is weak. Rows give clone size only sometimes, using once, few, many, or a class for an expanded clone.

D gene: -
J gene: TRBJ2-3
V gene: TRBV12-3/TRBV12-4
clone size: -
CDR3 protein: CVSSSVAESTDTQYF
CDR3 DNA: TGTGTCAGCAGCTCAGTAGCGGAGAGTACAGATACGCAGTATTTT

D gene: -
J gene: TRBJ1-3
V gene: TRBV29-1
clone size: -
CDR3 protein: CCVLTDSGNTTYF
CDR3 DNA: TGCTGCGTCTTGACTGACTCTGGAAACACCACATATTTT

D gene: TRBD2
J gene: TRBJ2-7
V gene: TRBV20-1
clone size: -
CDR3 protein: CSARYRLAGIGEQYF
CDR3 DNA: TGCAGTGCTAGATACCGACTAGCGGGGATAGGGGAGCAGTACTTC

D gene: TRBD2
J gene: TRBJ2-7
V gene: TRBV6-5
clone size: -
CDR3 protein: CASRKRTSGSLREQYF
CDR3 DNA: TGTGCCAGCAGGAAGAGGACTAGTGGGAGCCTACGCGAGCAGTACTTC

D gene: -
J gene: TRBJ2-1
V gene: TRBV28
clone size: -
CDR3 protein: CASTLGMGPYNEQFF
CDR3 DNA: TGTGCCAGCACTTTAGGGATGGGGCCCTACAATGAGCAATTCTTC

D gene: TRBD2
J gene: TRBJ2-5
V gene: TRBV20-1
clone size: -
CDR3 protein: CTAGDLAGGPGETQYF
CDR3 DNA: TGCACTGCTGGGGATCTAGCGGGAGGGCCTGGGGAGACCCAGTACTTC

D gene: -
J gene: TRBJ1-1
V gene: TRBV30
clone size: many
CDR3 protein: CAWSVLTSEAFF
CDR3 DNA: TGTGCCTGGAGTGTCTTGACATCTGAAGCTTTCTTT

D gene: -
J gene: TRBJ2-6
V gene: TRBV6-6
clone size: -
CDR3 protein: CASSAGGNGANVLTF
CDR3 DNA: TGTGCCAGCAGTGCCGGTGGAAATGGGGCCAACGTCCTGACTTTC

D gene: -
J gene: TRBJ1-3
V gene: TRBV28
clone size: many
CDR3 protein: CASNSLQGPGNTIYF
CDR3 DNA: TGTGCCAGCAATTCCCTCCAGGGGCCTGGAAACACCATATATTTT

D gene: -
J gene: TRBJ1-1
V gene: TRBV30
clone size: few
CDR3 protein: CAWSVRGHEVAEASF
CDR3 DNA: TGTGCCTGGAGTGTAAGGGGACATGAAGTTGCTGAAGCTTCCTTT

D gene: -
J gene: TRBJ1-2
V gene: TRBV28
clone size: -
CDR3 protein: CARTTLPLNYGYTF
CDR3 DNA: TGTGCCAGGACTACCCTCCCCCTTAACTATGGCTACACCTTC

D gene: -
J gene: TRBJ2-1
V gene: TRBV20-1
clone size: -
CDR3 protein: CSASSSVGNRYEQFF
CDR3 DNA: TGCAGTGCTAGTAGTAGCGTAGGGAATCGCTATGAGCAATTCTTC

D gene: TRBD2
J gene: TRBJ2-1
V gene: TRBV7-9
clone size: -
CDR3 protein: CASSEGPAGFVWNEQFF
CDR3 DNA: TGTGCCAGCAGTGAGGGACCAGCGGGATTCGTCTGGAATGAGCAGTTCTTC

D gene: -
J gene: TRBJ2-4
V gene: TRBV20-1
clone size: medium-sized
CDR3 protein: CSAIWGLKNIQYF
CDR3 DNA: TGCAGTGCTATTTGGGGGCTCAAAAACATTCAGTACTTC

D gene: TRBD2
J gene: TRBJ2-7
V gene: TRBV13
clone size: once
CDR3 protein: CASSPPPSGRREQYF
CDR3 DNA: TGTGCCAGCAGCCCCCCCCCCAGCGGGAGGAGAGAGCAGTACTTC

D gene: -
J gene: TRBJ2-1
V gene: TRBV24-1
clone size: -
CDR3 protein: CATSKGSNRSYNKQFF
CDR3 DNA: TGTGCCACCAGTAAGGGCAGCAACAGATCCTACAATAAGCAGTTCTTC

D gene: -
J gene: TRBJ2-1
V gene: TRBV5-1
clone size: -
CDR3 protein: CASSLGQDNEQFF
CDR3 DNA: TGCGCCAGCAGCTTGGGACAGGACAATGAGCAGTTCTTC

D gene: -
J gene: TRBJ2-3
V gene: TRBV4-1
clone size: -
CDR3 protein: CAISQPIATDTQYF
CDR3 DNA: TGCGCCATTAGCCAACCCATAGCGACAGATACGCAGTATTTT

D gene: -
J gene: TRBJ2-7
V gene: TRBV11-2
clone size: -
CDR3 protein: CASSLAPEHTGPYEQYF
CDR3 DNA: TGTGCCAGCAGCTTAGCCCCGGAACACACGGGGCCCTACGAGCAGTACTTC

D gene: -
J gene: TRBJ2-1
V gene: TRBV11-2
clone size: -
CDR3 protein: CTSSLVPDPDNEQFF
CDR3 DNA: TGTACCAGCAGCTTAGTTCCGGATCCCGACAATGAGCAGTTCTTC

D gene: -
J gene: TRBJ1-5
V gene: TRBV6-1
clone size: -
CDR3 protein: CASSVQGNQHRLF
CDR3 DNA: TGTGCCAGCAGTGTCCAGGGGAATCAGCACCGGCTTTTT

D gene: -
J gene: TRBJ2-1
V gene: TRBV4-2
clone size: few
CDR3 protein: CASSHDVGNNNERFF
CDR3 DNA: TGTGCCAGCAGCCATGATGTGGGAAATAACAATGAGCGGTTCTTC

D gene: -
J gene: TRBJ2-7
V gene: TRBV11-1
clone size: -
CDR3 protein: CANSHQDSSYEQYF
CDR3 DNA: TGTGCCAACAGCCACCAGGACAGCTCCTACGAGCAGTACTTC

D gene: -
J gene: TRBJ1-5
V gene: TRBV28
clone size: -
CDR3 protein: CASSLRQIYSNQPQHF
CDR3 DNA: TGTGCCAGCAGTTTAAGACAGATTTATAGCAATCAGCCCCAGCATTTT

D gene: -
J gene: TRBJ2-5
V gene: TRBV12-3/TRBV12-4
clone size: -
CDR3 protein: CASTVGDQETQYF
CDR3 DNA: TGTGCCAGCACTGTTGGGGACCAGGAGACCCAGTATTTC

D gene: -
J gene: TRBJ2-2
V gene: TRBV20-1
clone size: -
CDR3 protein: CSVRSSTESTGELFF
CDR3 DNA: TGCAGTGTTAGATCCTCGACAGAGAGCACCGGGGAGCTATTTTTT

D gene: TRBD2
J gene: TRBJ2-5
V gene: TRBV20-1
clone size: -
CDR3 protein: CSARGEPGGTNGTQYF
CDR3 DNA: TGCAGCGCTAGAGGAGAGCCGGGGGGGACTAACGGGACCCAGTACTTC

D gene: -
J gene: TRBJ1-4
V gene: TRBV10-3
clone size: once
CDR3 protein: CVISKGLTNEKLFF
CDR3 DNA: TGCGTCATCAGTAAGGGCCTAACTAATGAGAAACTGTTTTTT

D gene: TRBD1
J gene: TRBJ1-6
V gene: TRBV20-1
clone size: -
CDR3 protein: CNARDHRTGWSSPLHF
CDR3 DNA: TGCAATGCTAGAGATCACAGGACAGGGTGGAGTTCGCCCCTCCACTTT

D gene: -
J gene: TRBJ1-1
V gene: TRBV4-1
clone size: -
CDR3 protein: CPSSQWIMGTEAFF
CDR3 DNA: TGCCCCAGCAGCCAATGGATTATGGGCACTGAAGCTTTCTTT

D gene: -
J gene: TRBJ2-7
V gene: TRBV19
clone size: -
CDR3 protein: CASTFVYKAYEQYF
CDR3 DNA: TGTGCCAGTACTTTCGTCTACAAAGCCTACGAGCAGTACTTC

D gene: -
J gene: TRBJ2-7
V gene: TRBV20-1
clone size: -
CDR3 protein: CSAYNGLSYELYF
CDR3 DNA: TGCAGTGCATATAACGGCCTTTCCTACGAGCTGTACTTC

D gene: TRBD1
J gene: TRBJ1-4
V gene: TRBV4-3
clone size: -
CDR3 protein: CASSPRRGRNEKLFF
CDR3 DNA: TGCGCCAGCAGCCCACGGAGGGGGCGTAATGAAAAACTGTTTTTT

D gene: -
J gene: TRBJ2-2
V gene: TRBV11-2
clone size: -
CDR3 protein: CASSLVPGPEELFF
CDR3 DNA: TGTGCCAGCAGCTTAGTACCCGGTCCAGAAGAGCTGTTTTTT

D gene: -
J gene: TRBJ2-1
V gene: TRBV24-1
clone size: -
CDR3 protein: CDTGKGSSRSYNEQFF
CDR3 DNA: TGTGACACCGGTAAGGGCAGCAGCAGATCCTACAATGAGCAGTTCTTC

D gene: TRBD2
J gene: TRBJ2-1
V gene: TRBV6-5
clone size: -
CDR3 protein: CASSRELARVHEQFF
CDR3 DNA: TGTGCCAGCAGTAGGGAACTAGCGCGAGTCCACGAGCAGTTCTTC

D gene: -
J gene: TRBJ2-3
V gene: TRBV4-1
clone size: -
CDR3 protein: CASSQVLSSTDTHYF
CDR3 DNA: TGCGCCAGCAGCCAAGTGCTCTCTAGCACAGATACGCATTATTTC

D gene: TRBD2
J gene: TRBJ2-2
V gene: TRBV12-3/TRBV12-4
clone size: -
CDR3 protein: CVSITTSGFVTGELFF
CDR3 DNA: TGTGTCAGCATCACGACTAGCGGGTTCGTCACCGGGGAGCTGTTTTTT

D gene: -
J gene: TRBJ2-3
V gene: TRBV7-2
clone size: -
CDR3 protein: CASSFNPQYSTDTHYF
CDR3 DNA: TGTGCCAGCAGCTTTAATCCGCAATATAGCACAGATACGCACTATTTT

D gene: TRBD1
J gene: TRBJ2-1
V gene: TRBV11-2
clone size: -
CDR3 protein: CVSSGDRGHELFF
CDR3 DNA: TGTGTCAGCAGCGGGGACAGGGGCCATGAGTTGTTCTTC

D gene: -
J gene: TRBJ1-1
V gene: TRBV5-4
clone size: once
CDR3 protein: CATSLVGNTEAFF
CDR3 DNA: TGTGCCACCAGTTTGGTTGGGAACACTGAAGCTTTCTTT

D gene: -
J gene: TRBJ2-1
V gene: TRBV6-2/TRBV6-3
clone size: -
CDR3 protein: CASSPISTSWSTYNEQFF
CDR3 DNA: TGTGCCAGCAGTCCCATAAGTACTAGCTGGAGTACCTACAATGAGCAGTTCTTC

D gene: -
J gene: TRBJ1-5
V gene: TRBV4-2
clone size: -
CDR3 protein: CTSNLFWARETNQPQRF
CDR3 DNA: TGTACCAGCAACCTCTTTTGGGCCAGAGAGACAAATCAGCCCCAGCGTTTT

D gene: -
J gene: TRBJ2-6
V gene: TRBV12-3/TRBV12-4
clone size: -
CDR3 protein: CASKGGPPGANVLTF
CDR3 DNA: TGTGCCAGCAAGGGGGGACCCCCTGGGGCCAACGTCCTAACTTTC

D gene: -
J gene: TRBJ2-3
V gene: TRBV6-1
clone size: -
CDR3 protein: CASSVSLISTDTQYF
CDR3 DNA: TGTGCCAGCAGTGTCTCTCTGATTAGCACAGATACGCAGTATTTT